This T cell receptor beta chain was captured by sequencing in a study of cytomegalovirus exposure and HLA in healthy donors. Overall study results and limits: In an earlier analysis, productive rearrangement rates for most beta V segments clustered near 87% or 30%. In a later analysis, at a false discovery rate of 0.05, over 15,000 TCR beta sequences were associated with HLA alleles.

A word on this clone: What it binds is not known.

The CDR3 has 15 residues. After removal of 0 bases from V and 6 bases from J, the junction contained 2 bases not matched to a gene. Germline V gives CDR1 MNHNY, CDR2 SVGAGI (reference sequence). Primers: 60 Vbeta forward and 13 Jbeta reverse. The protocol was immunoSEQ multiplex PCR, while the TCRdb copy is restricted to in-frame clones and leaves out a portion. The sample yields around 150,000 clones, around 10% seen once. This clonotype was obtained from a male donor in good health and CMV-seronegative. Source material: PBMCs. V usage is TRBV6-6 and J usage is TRBJ2-1, with 10 bases matching TRBD2. CDR3 sequence (DNA): TGTGCCAGCAGTTACTCGGGACTAGCGCTCAATGAGCAGTTCTTC. Translated: CASSYSGLALNEQFF.